One sample yielded the 21 T cell receptor beta chains listed below, sequenced in a study of blood T cell repertoires in COVID-19. Assay: immunoSEQ multiplex PCR; the TCRdb copy retains only in-frame clones and omits some. The top ten hold 9.4% of the sample, which has 280,000 or so clones, roughly 85% seen once. The specimen sequenced was peripheral blood. The receptors shown here come from a woman between 50 and 59 years old who had recovered from COVID-19.

This clone was recorded only once. The rearrangement links TRBV19 to TRBJ2-2; a possible D gene is TRBD2 (6 bases). This CDR3 contains 15 residues. From germline, CDR1 is LNHDA and CDR2 SQIVND (reference sequence). Trimming removed 3 bases from V and 5 bases from J, with 13 bases in between. CDR3 bases: TGTGCCAGTAGTATTGGGATAGCGGAGACCGGGGAGCTGTTTTTT. This gives the protein CASSIGIAETGELFF.

The V gene is TRBV15, the J gene TRBJ2-3; D is possibly TRBD2 (6 bases). Germline V gene data show CDR1 as LNHNV and CDR2 as YYDKDF (reference sequence). The CDR3 spans 16 residues. V was pared by 3 bases and J by 1 base, with 14 bases between. CDR3 protein: CATSSGGAPGTDTQYF. In DNA form, the CDR3 reads TGTGCCACCAGCAGCGGGGGAGCCCCAGGCACAGATACGCAGTATTTT.

The gene calls are TRBV5-1 and TRBJ1-5; 7 bases are a match to TRBD1. Germline V lookup: CDR1 SGHRS, CDR2 YFSETQ. V shed 4 bases, J shed 0 bases, and the junction held 13 bases outside the gene matches. The CDR3 contains 18 residues. CDR3: CASSQNNRGAHSNQPQHF. DNA of the CDR3: TGCGCCAGCAGCCAAAACAACAGGGGTGCTCATAGCAATCAGCCCCAGCATTTT.

The rearrangement links TRBV9 to TRBJ1-5; D not resolved. The length of the CDR3 is 14 residues. CDR1 is SGDLS, CDR2 YYNGEE, per germline. The V and J ends lost 4 bases and 3 bases respectively, with 11 bases between them. The CDR3 bases are TGTGCCAGCAGCTCAAGACATGACAATCAGCCCCAGCATTTT. Amino acids: CASSSRHDNQPQHF.

The V gene is TRBV2, the J gene TRBJ1-6; D gene unclear. V was clipped by 5 bases and J by 2 bases, with 10 bases between them. The CDR3 extends over 15 amino acids. Germline V lookup: CDR1 SNHLY, CDR2 FYNNEI. The CDR3 sequence is CASSRRGTYNSPLHF. Here the CDR3 DNA reads TGTGCCAGCAGTCGGCGAGGCACCTATAATTCACCCCTCCACTTT.

This chain links TRBV19 with TRBJ2-3, with D possibly matching TRBD1 (6 bases). This CDR3 contains 16 residues. V was cut by 5 bases and J by 2 bases, with 17 bases left in between. From germline, CDR1 is LNHDA and CDR2 SQIVND (reference sequence). The CDR3 protein is CASSHRDTYSTDTQYF. CDR3 DNA sequence: TGTGCCAGTAGTCACCGGGACACTTACTCCACAGATACGCAGTATTTT. The full variable domain, rest sourced from reference TRBV19 and TRBJ2-3, is DGGITQSPKYLFRKEGQNVTLSCEQNLNHDAMYWYRQDPGQGLRLIYYSQIVNDFQKGDIAEGYSVSREKKESFPLTVTSAQKNPTAFYLCASSHRDTYSTDTQYFGPGTRLTVL.

The gene calls are TRBV9 and TRBJ2-3; unclear D gene. Trimming cost V 2 bases and J 2 bases, with 9 bases left between them. The CDR3 has 14 residues. Germline values: CDR1 SGDLS, CDR2 YYNGEE. This CDR3 reads CASSVDGYTDTQYF. For the CDR3, the DNA is TGTGCCAGCAGCGTCGACGGGTACACAGATACGCAGTATTTT.

This clone occurred once. The chain is built from TRBV11-3 and TRBJ2-7; D ambiguous. The germline V gene has CDR1 SGHNT and CDR2 YENEEA. There are 13 residues in the CDR3. V lost 7 bases, J lost 5 bases, and 15 bases lay in between. The CDR3 region has the DNA TGTGCCAGCACCCTAGGCTCTAACGACGAGCAGTACTTC. This encodes CASTLGSNDEQYF.

The J gene is TRBJ1-4, the V gene TRBV5-1; 7 bases line up with TRBD1. With V trimmed by 4 bases and J by 8 bases, 8 bases remained unmatched. Germline V lookup: CDR1 SGHRS, CDR2 YFSETQ. This CDR3 has 14 amino acids. Here the CDR3 reads CASSLTGDREKLFF. In DNA, the CDR3 is TGCGCCAGCAGCCTAACAGGGGATAGGGAAAAACTGTTTTTT.

The table lists this clone with a few counts. The rearrangement links TRBV2 to TRBJ1-2; D is unclear. From germline, CDR1 is SNHLY and CDR2 FYNNEI. The CDR3 spans 12 residues. V shed 3 bases and J shed 4 bases, with 6 bases lying between them. The CDR3 coding sequence is TGTGCCAGCAGTGAGGAGGCCTATGGCTACACCTTC. Protein: CASSEEAYGYTF.

This chain links TRBV6-2 or TRBV6-3 with TRBJ1-1; the match to TRBD1 covers 8 bases. CDR3 length: 15 amino acids. The junction had 6 bases not matched to a gene; V was cut back by 5 bases and J by 1 base. Per germline, CDR1 MNHEY and CDR2 SVGEGT. CDR3 residues: CASSGQGEGNTEAFF. The CDR3 DNA follows: TGTGCCAGCAGTGGACAGGGTGAGGGGAACACTGAAGCTTTCTTT.

The chain carries TRBV18 and TRBJ2-3, with unresolved D. V lost 3 bases and J 1 base, leaving 5 bases between the germline ends. CDR3 size: 13 residues. The germline V gene encodes CDR1 KGHSH and CDR2 LQKENI. The CDR3 is CASSPQGTDTQYF. DNA of the CDR3: TGTGCCAGCTCACCCCAGGGCACAGATACGCAGTATTTT.

V gene TRBV10-3 combines with J gene TRBJ2-1; 14 bases agree with TRBD2. This CDR3 region has 14 residues. V lost 10 bases and J lost 6; bases outside the gene matches: 5. Per germline, CDR1 ENHRY and CDR2 SYGVKD. The CDR3: CATGLAGDFNEQFF. The DNA of the CDR3 is TGTGCCACGGGACTAGCGGGAGATTTCAATGAGCAGTTCTTC.

The chain employs TRBV27 and TRBJ1-4; D remains unclear. Germline V gene lookup returns CDR1 MNHEY and CDR2 SMNVEV (reference sequence). The ends were cut back, 4 bases at V and 8 bases at J, with 17 bases in the middle. The CDR3 length is 15 residues. This CDR3 reads CASSYGLRAGEKLFF. In DNA, the CDR3 is TGTGCCAGCAGTTATGGGCTTCGGGCGGGAGAAAAACTGTTTTTT.

This clone appeared once. This chain joins TRBV5-1 and TRBJ2-5; maybe TRBD2 (5 bases). Germline V gene sequence: CDR1 SGHRS, CDR2 YFSETQ. This CDR3 has 14 residues. V was pared by 6 bases and J by 0 bases, with 12 bases between. The DNA for the CDR3 is TGCGCCAGCAAGGGTCCGGGGAACCAAGAGACCCAGTACTTC. Amino acids: CASKGPGNQETQYF.

The CDR3 bases are TGTGCCAGCAGCGGTCGGGACAGAGAGGGGGAAAAACTGTTTTTT. Translated: CASSGRDREGEKLFF. The chain joins TRBV2 to TRBJ1-4, with TRBD1 matching over 7 bases. There are 15 residues in the CDR3. With 6 bases clipped from V and 8 bases from J, the junction kept 12 bases outside the gene matches. Looked up from germline, CDR1 is SNHLY and CDR2 is FYNNEI. Drawing the rest from reference TRBV2 and TRBJ1-4, the complete variable domain is EPEVTQTPSHQVTQMGQEVILRCVPISNHLYFYWYRQILGQKVEFLVSFYNNEISEKSEIFDDQFSVERPDGSNFTLKIRSTKLEDSAMYFCASSGRDREGEKLFFGSGTQLSVL.

The rearrangement uses TRBV28 and TRBJ2-3; D is unclear. V was shortened by 4 bases and J by 4 bases, with 15 bases between the two germline ends. The CDR3 is 15 amino acids. The germline CDR1 and CDR2 sequences are MDHEN and SYDVKM. CDR3: CASSSFRVQSDTQYF. The CDR3 DNA is TGTGCCAGCAGTTCCTTCCGGGTCCAATCAGATACGCAGTATTTT.

The V gene is TRBV5-1, the J gene TRBJ2-2, with TRBD2 as a possible D gene (6 bases). Germline CDR1 is SGHRS and CDR2 is YFSETQ. This CDR3 is built from 16 residues. The V and J ends lost 0 bases and 2 bases respectively, with 11 bases between them. The CDR3 bases are TGCGCCAGCAGCTTGGAGAGGCGGGGCAACACCGGGGAGCTGTTTTTT. This sequence encodes CASSLERRGNTGELFF.

The rearrangement joins TRBV9 to TRBJ2-1; TRBD2 might be the D (7 bases). V was trimmed by 5 bases and J by 4 bases, leaving 13 bases between them. The CDR3 sequence is 14 residues long. The germline V gene encodes CDR1 SGDLS and CDR2 YYNGEE. The CDR3 DNA reads TGTGCCAGCAGAGGGGGGGAAAAATACAATGAGCAGTTCTTC. Its translation: CASRGGEKYNEQFF.

CDR3 region: CASSLARDYGYTF. The CDR3 coding sequence is TGTGCCAGCAGCTTGGCGAGGGACTATGGCTACACCTTC. The genes are TRBV5-6 and TRBJ1-2; D gene unclear. V lost 0 bases and J lost 3, with 6 bases in between. The CDR3 is made up of 13 amino acids. The germline V gene has CDR1 SGHDT and CDR2 YYEEEE.

This clone was detected once. This chain joins TRBV28 and TRBJ1-5; 10 bases match TRBD1. V lost 6 bases, J lost 6 bases, and 2 bases stayed unmatched. The CDR3 sequence is 13 residues long. The germline gives CDR1 MDHEN, CDR2 SYDVKM. The CDR3 nucleotides read TGTGCCAGCAGGCGACAGGGGGCTCAGCCCCAGCATTTT. It yields the protein CASRRQGAQPQHF.